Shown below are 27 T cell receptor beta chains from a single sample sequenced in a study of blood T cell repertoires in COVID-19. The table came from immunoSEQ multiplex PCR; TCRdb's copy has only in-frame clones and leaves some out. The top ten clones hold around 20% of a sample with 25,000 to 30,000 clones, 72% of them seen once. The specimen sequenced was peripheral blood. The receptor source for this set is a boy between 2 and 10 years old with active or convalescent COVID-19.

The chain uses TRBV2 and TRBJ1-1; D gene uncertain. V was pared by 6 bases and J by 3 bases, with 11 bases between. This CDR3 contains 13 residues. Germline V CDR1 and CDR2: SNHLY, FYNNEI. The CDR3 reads CASRSRGDTEAFF. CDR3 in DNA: TGTGCCAGCAGGAGCCGGGGTGACACTGAAGCTTTCTTT.

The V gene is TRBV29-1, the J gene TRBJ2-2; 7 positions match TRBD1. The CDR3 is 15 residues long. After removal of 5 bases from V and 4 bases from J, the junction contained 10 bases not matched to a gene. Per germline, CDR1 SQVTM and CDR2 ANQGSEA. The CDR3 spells CSVHTNRGSTGELFF. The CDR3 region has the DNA TGCAGCGTTCACACGAACAGGGGTAGCACCGGGGAGCTGTTTTTT.

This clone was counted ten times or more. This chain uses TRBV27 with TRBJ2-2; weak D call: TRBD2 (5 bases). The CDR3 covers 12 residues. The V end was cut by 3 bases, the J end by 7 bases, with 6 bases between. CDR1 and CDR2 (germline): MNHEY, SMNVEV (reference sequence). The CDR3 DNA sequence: TGTGCCAGCAGTTTCGGGATCGGGGAGCTGTTTTTT. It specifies CASSFGIGELFF.

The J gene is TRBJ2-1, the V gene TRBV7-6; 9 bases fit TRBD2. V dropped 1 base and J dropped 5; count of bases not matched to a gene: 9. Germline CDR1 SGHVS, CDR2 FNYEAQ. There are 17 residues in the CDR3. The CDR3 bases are TGTGCCAGCAGCTTAGGGGGGAGCGGGAGGTTCAACAATGAGCAGTTCTTC. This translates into CASSLGGSGRFNNEQFF.

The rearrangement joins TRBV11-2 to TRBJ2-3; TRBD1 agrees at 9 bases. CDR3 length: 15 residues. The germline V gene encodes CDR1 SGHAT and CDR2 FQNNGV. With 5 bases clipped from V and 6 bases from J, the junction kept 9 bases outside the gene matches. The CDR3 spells CASSPQRTGADTQYF. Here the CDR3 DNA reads TGTGCCAGCAGCCCTCAAAGGACAGGGGCCGATACGCAGTATTTT.

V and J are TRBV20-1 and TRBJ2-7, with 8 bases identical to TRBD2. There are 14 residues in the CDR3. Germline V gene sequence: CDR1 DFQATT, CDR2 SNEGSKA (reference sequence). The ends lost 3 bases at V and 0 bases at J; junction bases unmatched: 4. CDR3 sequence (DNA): TGCAGTGCTAGTCTAGCGGGCGCCTCCTACGAGCAGTACTTC. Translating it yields CSASLAGASYEQYF.

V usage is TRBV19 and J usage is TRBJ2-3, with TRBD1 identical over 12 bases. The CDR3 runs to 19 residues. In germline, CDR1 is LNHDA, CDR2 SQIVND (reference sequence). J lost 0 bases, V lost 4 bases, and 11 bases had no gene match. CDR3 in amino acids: CASSRTGTGGMYSTDTQYF. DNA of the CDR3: TGTGCCAGTAGTAGGACCGGGACAGGGGGCATGTATAGCACAGATACGCAGTATTTT.

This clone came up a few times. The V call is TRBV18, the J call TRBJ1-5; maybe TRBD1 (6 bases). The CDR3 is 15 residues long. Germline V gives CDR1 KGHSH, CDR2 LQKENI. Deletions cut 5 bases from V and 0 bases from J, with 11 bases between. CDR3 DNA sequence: TGTGCCAGCTCAGAACAGGGATATAGCAATCAGCCCCAGCATTTT. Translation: CASSEQGYSNQPQHF.

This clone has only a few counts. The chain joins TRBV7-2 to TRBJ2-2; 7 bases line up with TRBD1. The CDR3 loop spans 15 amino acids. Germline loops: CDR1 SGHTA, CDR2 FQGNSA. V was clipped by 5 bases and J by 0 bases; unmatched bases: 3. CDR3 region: CASSPTGTNTGELFF. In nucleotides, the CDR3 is TGTGCCAGCAGCCCGACAGGGACGAACACCGGGGAGCTGTTTTTT.

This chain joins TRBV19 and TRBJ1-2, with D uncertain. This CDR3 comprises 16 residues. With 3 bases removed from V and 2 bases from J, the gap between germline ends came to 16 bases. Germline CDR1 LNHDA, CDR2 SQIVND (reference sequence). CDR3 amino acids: CASSISALGTNYGYTF. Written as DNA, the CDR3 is TGTGCCAGTAGTATTAGCGCCCTAGGCACGAACTATGGCTACACCTTC.

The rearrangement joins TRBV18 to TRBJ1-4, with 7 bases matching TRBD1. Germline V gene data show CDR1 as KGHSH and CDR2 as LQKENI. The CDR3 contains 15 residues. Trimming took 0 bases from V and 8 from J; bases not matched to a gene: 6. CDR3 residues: CASSPPQGRGEKLFF. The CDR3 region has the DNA TGTGCCAGCTCACCACCCCAGGGCAGGGGGGAAAAACTGTTTTTT.

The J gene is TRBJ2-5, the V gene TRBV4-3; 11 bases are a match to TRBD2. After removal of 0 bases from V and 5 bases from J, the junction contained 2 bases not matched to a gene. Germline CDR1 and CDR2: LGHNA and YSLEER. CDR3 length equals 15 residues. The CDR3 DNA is TGCGCCAGCAGCCAAGAGGCTAGCGGGGGGGAGACCCAGTACTTC. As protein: CASSQEASGGETQYF.

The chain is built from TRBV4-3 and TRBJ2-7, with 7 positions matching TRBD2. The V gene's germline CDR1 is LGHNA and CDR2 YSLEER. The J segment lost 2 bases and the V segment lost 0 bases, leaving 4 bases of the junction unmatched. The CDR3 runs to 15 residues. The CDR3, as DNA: TGCGCCAGCAGCCAAGAGCTAGCGGCCGCCTACGAGCAGTACTTC. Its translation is CASSQELAAAYEQYF.

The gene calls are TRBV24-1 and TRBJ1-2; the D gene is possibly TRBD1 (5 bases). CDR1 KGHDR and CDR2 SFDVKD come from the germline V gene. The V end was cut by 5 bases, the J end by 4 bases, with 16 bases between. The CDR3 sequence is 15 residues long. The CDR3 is CATSVPGYVGYGYTF. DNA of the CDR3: TGTGCCACCAGTGTACCAGGGTACGTCGGCTATGGCTACACCTTC.

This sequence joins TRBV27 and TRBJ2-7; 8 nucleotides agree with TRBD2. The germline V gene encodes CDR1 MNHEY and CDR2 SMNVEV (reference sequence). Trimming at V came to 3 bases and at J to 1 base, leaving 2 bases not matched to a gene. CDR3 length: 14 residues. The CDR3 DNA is TGTGCCAGCAGTTTCGGGGGGGGGTCCTACGAGCAGTACTTC. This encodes CASSFGGGSYEQYF.

CDR3 sequence (DNA): TGTGCCAGCAGTTCCCCCTACGTGCCCCAGCATTTT. Residues: CASSSPYVPQHF. This sequence joins TRBV28 and TRBJ1-5; no clear D. V lost 4 bases and J 9 bases, leaving 10 bases between the germline ends. The CDR3 is 12 residues long. Germline V CDR1 and CDR2: MDHEN, SYDVKM.

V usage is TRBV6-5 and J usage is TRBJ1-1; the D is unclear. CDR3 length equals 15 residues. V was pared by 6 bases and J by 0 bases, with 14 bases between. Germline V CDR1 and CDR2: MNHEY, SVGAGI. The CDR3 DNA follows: TGTGCCAGCAGGAGCTTCATAGTTATGAACACTGAAGCTTTCTTT. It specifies CASRSFIVMNTEAFF.

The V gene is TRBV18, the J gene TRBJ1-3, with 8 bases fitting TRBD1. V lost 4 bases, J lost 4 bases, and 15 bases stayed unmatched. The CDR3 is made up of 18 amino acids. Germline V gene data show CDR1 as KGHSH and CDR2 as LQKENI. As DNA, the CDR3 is TGTGCCAGCTCACTGAGAACTCCGGGACAGGTGGCGGGAAACACCATATATTTT. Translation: CASSLRTPGQVAGNTIYF.

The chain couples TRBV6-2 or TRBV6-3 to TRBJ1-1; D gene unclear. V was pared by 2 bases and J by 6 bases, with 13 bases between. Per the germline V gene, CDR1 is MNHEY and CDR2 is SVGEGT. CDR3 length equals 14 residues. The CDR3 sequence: CASSYEVIRPEAFF. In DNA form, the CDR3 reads TGTGCCAGCAGTTACGAGGTCATCCGACCTGAAGCTTTCTTT.

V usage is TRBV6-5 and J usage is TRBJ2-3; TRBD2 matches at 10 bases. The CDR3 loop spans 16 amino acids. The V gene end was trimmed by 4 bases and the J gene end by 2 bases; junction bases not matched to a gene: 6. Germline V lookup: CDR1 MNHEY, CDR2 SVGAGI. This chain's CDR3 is CASSFKRGGITDTQYF. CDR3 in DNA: TGTGCCAGCAGTTTTAAGCGGGGGGGCATCACAGATACGCAGTATTTT.

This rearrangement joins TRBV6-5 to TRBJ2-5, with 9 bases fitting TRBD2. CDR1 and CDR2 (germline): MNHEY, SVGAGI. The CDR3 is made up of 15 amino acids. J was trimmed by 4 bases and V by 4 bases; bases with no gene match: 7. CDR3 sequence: CASSSAGGLVETQYF. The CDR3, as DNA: TGTGCCAGCAGTTCGGCGGGAGGGCTGGTAGAGACCCAGTACTTC.

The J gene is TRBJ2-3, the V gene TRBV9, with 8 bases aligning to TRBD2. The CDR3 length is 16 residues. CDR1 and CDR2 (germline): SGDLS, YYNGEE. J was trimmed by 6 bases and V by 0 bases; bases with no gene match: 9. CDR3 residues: CASSVDWRGAGDTQYF. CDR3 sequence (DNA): TGTGCCAGCAGCGTAGATTGGCGGGGGGCTGGGGATACGCAGTATTTT.

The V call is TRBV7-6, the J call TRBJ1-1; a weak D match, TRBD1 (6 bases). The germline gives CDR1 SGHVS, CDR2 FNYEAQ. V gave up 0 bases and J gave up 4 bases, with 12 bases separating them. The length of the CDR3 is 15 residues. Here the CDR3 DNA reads TGTGCCAGCAGCTTAGCATGGGGGGGGGCCACTGAAGCTTTCTTT. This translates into CASSLAWGGATEAFF.

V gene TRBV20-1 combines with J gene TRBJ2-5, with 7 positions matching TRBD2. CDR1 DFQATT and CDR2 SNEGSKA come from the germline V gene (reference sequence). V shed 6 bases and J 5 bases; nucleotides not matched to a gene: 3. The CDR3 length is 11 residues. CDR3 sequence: CSARDYETQYF. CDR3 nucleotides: TGCAGTGCGCGGGACTACGAGACCCAGTACTTC.

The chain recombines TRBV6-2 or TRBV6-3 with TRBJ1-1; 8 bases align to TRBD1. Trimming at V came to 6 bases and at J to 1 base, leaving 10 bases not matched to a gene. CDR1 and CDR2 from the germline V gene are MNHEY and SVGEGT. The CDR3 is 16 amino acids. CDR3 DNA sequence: TGTGCCAGCAGCACCGGGCAGGGGGCCAAGAACACTGAAGCTTTCTTT. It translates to CASSTGQGAKNTEAFF.

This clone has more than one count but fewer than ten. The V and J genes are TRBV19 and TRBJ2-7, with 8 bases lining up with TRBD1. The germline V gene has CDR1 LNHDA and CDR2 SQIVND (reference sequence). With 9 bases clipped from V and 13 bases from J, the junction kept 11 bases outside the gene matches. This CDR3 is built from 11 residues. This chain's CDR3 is CASLGQGSLYF. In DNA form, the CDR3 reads TGTGCCAGCCTAGGACAGGGATCACTCTACTTC.

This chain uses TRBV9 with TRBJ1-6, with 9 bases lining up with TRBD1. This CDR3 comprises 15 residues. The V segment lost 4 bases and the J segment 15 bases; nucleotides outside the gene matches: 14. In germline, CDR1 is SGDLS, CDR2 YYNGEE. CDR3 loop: CASSPGQGITPRLHF. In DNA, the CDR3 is TGTGCCAGCAGCCCCGGACAGGGGATAACCCCACGCCTCCACTTT. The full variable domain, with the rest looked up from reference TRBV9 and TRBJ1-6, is DSGVTQTPKHLITATGQRVTLRCSPRSGDLSVYWYQQSLDQGLQFLIQYYNGEERAKGNILERFSAQQFPDLHSELNLSSLELGDSALYFCASSPGQGITPRLHFGNGTRLTVT.